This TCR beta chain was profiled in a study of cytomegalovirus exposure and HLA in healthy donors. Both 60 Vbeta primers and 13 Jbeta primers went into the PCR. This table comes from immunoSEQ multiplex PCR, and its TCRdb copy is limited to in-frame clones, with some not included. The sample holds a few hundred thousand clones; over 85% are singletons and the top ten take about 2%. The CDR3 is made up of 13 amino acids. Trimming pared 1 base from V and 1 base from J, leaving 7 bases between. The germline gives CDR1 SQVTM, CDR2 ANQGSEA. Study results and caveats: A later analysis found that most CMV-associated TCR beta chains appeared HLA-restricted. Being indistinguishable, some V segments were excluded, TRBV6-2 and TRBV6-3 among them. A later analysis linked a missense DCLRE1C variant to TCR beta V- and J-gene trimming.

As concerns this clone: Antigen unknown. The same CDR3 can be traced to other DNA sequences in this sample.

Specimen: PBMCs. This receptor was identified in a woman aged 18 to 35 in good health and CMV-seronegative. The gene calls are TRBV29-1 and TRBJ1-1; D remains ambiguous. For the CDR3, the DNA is TGCAGCGTTGAAGGCGGTGGGAACACTGAAGCTTTCTTT. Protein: CSVEGGGNTEAFF.